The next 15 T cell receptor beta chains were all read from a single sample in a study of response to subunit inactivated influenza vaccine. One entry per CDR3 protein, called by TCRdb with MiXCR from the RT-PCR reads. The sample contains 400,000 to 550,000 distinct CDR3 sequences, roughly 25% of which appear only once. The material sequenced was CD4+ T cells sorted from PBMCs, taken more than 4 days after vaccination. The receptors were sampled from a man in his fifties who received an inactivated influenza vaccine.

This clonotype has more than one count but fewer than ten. The CDR3 region is CASSKGLFRDREFNQPQHF. The CDR3 DNA reads as TGTGCCAGTAGTAAAGGGCTGTTCCGGGACAGAGAGTTCAATCAGCCCCAGCATTTT. The chain carries TRBV19 and TRBJ1-5, with 7 nucleotides matching TRBD1. The germline gives CDR1 LNHDA, CDR2 SQIVND (reference sequence). The length of the CDR3 is 19 residues. V lost 4 bases and J lost 3; bases outside the gene matches: 18.

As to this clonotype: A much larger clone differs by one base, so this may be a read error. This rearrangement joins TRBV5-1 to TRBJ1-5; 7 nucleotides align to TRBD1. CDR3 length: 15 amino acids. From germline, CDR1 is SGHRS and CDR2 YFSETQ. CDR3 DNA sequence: TGCGCCATCAGCCCCGGGACAGATAGCAATCAGCCCCAGCATTTT. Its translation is CAISPGTDSNQPQHF.

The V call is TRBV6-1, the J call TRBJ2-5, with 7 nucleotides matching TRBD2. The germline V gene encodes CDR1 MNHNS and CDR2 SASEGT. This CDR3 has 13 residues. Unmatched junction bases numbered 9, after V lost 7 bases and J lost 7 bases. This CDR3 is CASTAGTGGTQYF. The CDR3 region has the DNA TGTGCCAGCACCGCCGGGACGGGAGGGACCCAGTACTTC.

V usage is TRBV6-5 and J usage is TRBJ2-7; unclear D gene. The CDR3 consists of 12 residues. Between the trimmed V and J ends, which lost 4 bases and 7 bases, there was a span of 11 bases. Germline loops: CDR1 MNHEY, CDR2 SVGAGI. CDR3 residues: CASSSRMKEQYF. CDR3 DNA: TGTGCCAGCAGTTCGCGGATGAAGGAGCAGTACTTC.

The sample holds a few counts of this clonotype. The CDR3 is CASGRDIQETQYF. The CDR3 DNA follows: TGTGCTAGTGGCCGAGATATTCAAGAGACCCAGTACTTC. V usage is TRBV12-5 and J usage is TRBJ2-5; D gene unclear. Germline-derived CDR1 and CDR2 are LGHNT and FRNRAP. This CDR3 region has 13 residues. The V end was cut by 6 bases, the J end by 2 bases, with 10 bases between.

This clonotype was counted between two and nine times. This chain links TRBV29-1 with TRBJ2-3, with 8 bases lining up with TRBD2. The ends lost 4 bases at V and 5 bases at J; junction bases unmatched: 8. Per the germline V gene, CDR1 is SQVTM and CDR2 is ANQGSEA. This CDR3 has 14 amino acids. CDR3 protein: CSVGVGGAIDTQYF. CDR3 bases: TGCAGCGTTGGAGTCGGGGGGGCCATAGATACGCAGTATTTT.

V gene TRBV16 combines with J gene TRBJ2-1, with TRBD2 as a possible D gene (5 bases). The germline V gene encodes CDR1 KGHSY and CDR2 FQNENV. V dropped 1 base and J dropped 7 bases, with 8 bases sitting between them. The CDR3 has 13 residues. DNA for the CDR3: TGTGCCAGCAGCCAATTCTCGGGGAATGAGCAGTTCTTC. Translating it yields CASSQFSGNEQFF.

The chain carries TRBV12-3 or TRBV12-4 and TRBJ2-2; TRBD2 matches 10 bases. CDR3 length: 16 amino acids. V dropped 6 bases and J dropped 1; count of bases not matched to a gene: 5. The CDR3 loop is CASRALAGRNTGELFF. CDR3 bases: TGTGCCAGCAGAGCACTAGCGGGGAGGAACACCGGGGAGCTGTTTTTT.

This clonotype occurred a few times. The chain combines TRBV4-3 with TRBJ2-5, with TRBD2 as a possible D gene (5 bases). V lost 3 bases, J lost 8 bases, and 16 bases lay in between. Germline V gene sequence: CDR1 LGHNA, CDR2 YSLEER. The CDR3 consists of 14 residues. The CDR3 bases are TGCGCCAGCAGCCAGGAGACCAGCGAGGGTACCCAGTACTTC. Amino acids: CASSQETSEGTQYF.

This chain's CDR3 is CSATTGGGHQPQHF. In DNA, the CDR3 is TGCAGTGCAACTACAGGGGGAGGGCATCAGCCCCAGCATTTT. The V gene is TRBV20-1, the J gene TRBJ1-5; 8 bases match TRBD1. Germline CDR1 reads DFQATT; CDR2 reads SNEGSKA (reference sequence). The V segment lost 6 bases and the J segment 5 bases; nucleotides outside the gene matches: 9. This CDR3 contains 14 residues.

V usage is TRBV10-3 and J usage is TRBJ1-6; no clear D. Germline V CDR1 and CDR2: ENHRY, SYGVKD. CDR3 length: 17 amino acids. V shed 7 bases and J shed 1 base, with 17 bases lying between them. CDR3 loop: CAIIEGVGASYNSPLHF. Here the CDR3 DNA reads TGTGCCATCATTGAAGGTGTAGGAGCATCCTATAATTCACCCCTCCACTTT.

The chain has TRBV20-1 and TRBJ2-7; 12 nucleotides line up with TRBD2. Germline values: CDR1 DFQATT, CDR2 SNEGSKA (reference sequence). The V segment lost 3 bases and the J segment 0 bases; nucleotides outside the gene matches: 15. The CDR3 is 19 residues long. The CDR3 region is CSASRLAGGYPFYSYEQYF. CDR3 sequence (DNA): TGCAGTGCTAGTCGGCTAGCGGGGGGGTACCCCTTTTACTCCTACGAGCAGTACTTC.

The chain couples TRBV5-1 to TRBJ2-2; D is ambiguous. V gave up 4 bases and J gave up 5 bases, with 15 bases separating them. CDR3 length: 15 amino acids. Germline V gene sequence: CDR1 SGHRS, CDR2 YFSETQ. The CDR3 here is CASSQGPPRTGELFF. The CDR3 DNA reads TGCGCCAGCAGCCAAGGACCCCCGAGGACCGGGGAGCTGTTTTTT.

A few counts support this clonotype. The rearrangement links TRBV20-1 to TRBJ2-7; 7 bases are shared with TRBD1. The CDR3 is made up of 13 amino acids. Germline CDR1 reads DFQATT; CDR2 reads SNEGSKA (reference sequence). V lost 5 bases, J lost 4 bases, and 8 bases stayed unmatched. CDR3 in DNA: TGCAGTGCTCAAAAAGACAGGGCTTACGAGCAGTACTTC. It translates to CSAQKDRAYEQYF.

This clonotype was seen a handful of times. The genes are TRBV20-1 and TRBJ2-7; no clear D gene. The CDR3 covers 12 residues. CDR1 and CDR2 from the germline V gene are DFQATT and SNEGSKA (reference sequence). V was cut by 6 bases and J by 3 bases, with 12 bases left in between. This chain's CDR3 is CSAQFKNYEQYF. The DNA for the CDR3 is TGCAGTGCCCAATTCAAGAACTACGAGCAGTACTTC.